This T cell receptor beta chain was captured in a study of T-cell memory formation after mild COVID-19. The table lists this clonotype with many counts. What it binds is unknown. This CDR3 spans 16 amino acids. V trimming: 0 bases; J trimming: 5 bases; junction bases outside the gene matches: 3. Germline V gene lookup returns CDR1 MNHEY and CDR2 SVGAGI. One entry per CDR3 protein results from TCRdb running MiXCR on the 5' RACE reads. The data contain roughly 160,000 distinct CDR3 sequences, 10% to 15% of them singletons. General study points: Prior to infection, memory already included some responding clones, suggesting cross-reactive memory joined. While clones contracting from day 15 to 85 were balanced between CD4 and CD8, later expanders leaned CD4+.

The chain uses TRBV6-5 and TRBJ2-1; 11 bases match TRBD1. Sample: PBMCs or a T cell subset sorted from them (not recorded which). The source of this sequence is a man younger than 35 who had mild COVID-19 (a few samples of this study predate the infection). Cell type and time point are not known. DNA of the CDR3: TGTGCCAGCAGTTACTCGGGACAGGGGGAGGACAATGAGCAGTTCTTC. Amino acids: CASSYSGQGEDNEQFF.